These 28 T cell receptor beta chains came from one sample sequenced in a study of cytomegalovirus exposure and HLA in healthy donors. Only in-frame clones appear in the TCRdb table, and some are missing; sequencing was by immunoSEQ multiplex PCR. Among some 110,000 clones listed, 70% to 90% were seen once. The sequenced material came from PBMCs. The source is a man aged 18-30 years in good health and CMV-seronegative.

The chain carries TRBV27 and TRBJ1-3; D unclear. The V end was cut by 4 bases, the J end by 4 bases, with 14 bases between. CDR1 is MNHEY, CDR2 SMNVEV, per germline (reference sequence). This CDR3 has 15 amino acids. CDR3 sequence (DNA): TGTGCCAGCAGTTCCCTCGGAGTGTGGGGAAACACCATATATTTT. Its protein product is CASSSLGVWGNTIYF.

The chain employs TRBV4-3 and TRBJ2-7, with a tentative D call TRBD2 (5 bases). The CDR3 is 15 residues long. The V gene's germline CDR1 is LGHNA and CDR2 YSLEER. V gave up 4 bases and J gave up 3 bases, with 16 bases separating them. The CDR3 is CASSLNLGVYYEQYF. The CDR3, as DNA: TGCGCCAGCAGCCTAAACCTGGGAGTTTACTACGAGCAGTACTTC.

The chain has TRBV27 and TRBJ1-5; D is unresolved. CDR1 and CDR2 from the germline V gene are MNHEY and SMNVEV (reference sequence). Trimming removed 3 bases at V and 5 bases at J, with 8 bases between. CDR3 length: 13 amino acids. Here the CDR3 reads CASSLSVDQPQHF. The CDR3 region has the DNA TGTGCCAGCAGTTTGTCAGTGGATCAGCCCCAGCATTTT.

About this clone itself: An end of the junction does not agree with germline; a read error may underlie this. The rearrangement joins TRBV15 to TRBJ1-6; 9 bases align to TRBD1. The germline CDR1 and CDR2 sequences are LNHNV and YYDKDF (reference sequence). The CDR3 extends over 15 amino acids. CDR3 region: CATSGDRDRASPLHF. In nucleotides, the CDR3 is TGTGCCACCAGCGGAGACCGGGACAGGGCTTCACCCCTCCACTTT.

J is TRBJ1-5 and V is TRBV28; D might be TRBD1 (5 bases). V lost 7 bases to trimming and J lost 5 bases, with 18 bases between them. The germline CDR1 and CDR2 sequences are MDHEN and SYDVKM. The CDR3 spans 15 residues. The CDR3 bases are TGTGCCAGCAAGCTCCAGGGCTCGATCTATCAGCCCCAGCATTTT. Protein: CASKLQGSIYQPQHF.

V gene TRBV2 combines with J gene TRBJ1-1; D is perhaps TRBD1 (5 bases). The germline gives CDR1 SNHLY, CDR2 FYNNEI. The CDR3 runs 14 residues. Deletions cut 7 bases from V and 1 base from J, with 13 bases between. The CDR3 spells CASTPRDRNTEAFF. Here the CDR3 DNA reads TGTGCCAGCACCCCAAGAGACAGGAACACTGAAGCTTTCTTT.

With regard to this clone: Within the sample, other DNA sequences also encode this same CDR3. The genes are TRBV28 and TRBJ1-2, with TRBD1 as a possible D gene (5 bases). Germline V gene data show CDR1 as MDHEN and CDR2 as SYDVKM. The CDR3 extends over 12 amino acids. With 3 bases removed from V and 4 bases from J, the gap between germline ends came to 6 bases. The CDR3 DNA reads as TGTGCCAGCAGTTTCCAGGGCTATGGCTACACCTTC. Its protein is CASSFQGYGYTF.

The J gene is TRBJ2-3, the V gene TRBV29-1; 9 bases line up with TRBD2. The germline V gene has CDR1 SQVTM and CDR2 ANQGSEA. The CDR3 is made up of 18 amino acids. Losses at the gene ends were 0 bases for V and 6 bases for J; bases not matched to a gene: 16. DNA of the CDR3: TGCAGCGTTGAAGAGTTTAGACTAGCGGAACACAAGGGGGATACGCAGTATTTT. Translation: CSVEEFRLAEHKGDTQYF.

V and J are TRBV19 and TRBJ1-1; D not certain. The germline V gene has CDR1 LNHDA and CDR2 SQIVND (reference sequence). The CDR3 consists of 14 residues. The V and J ends lost 4 bases and 1 base respectively, with 10 bases between them. The CDR3 DNA follows: TGTGCCAGTAGTACCCAAACAGCGAACACTGAAGCTTTCTTT. Its protein is CASSTQTANTEAFF.

This chain uses TRBV6-1 with TRBJ1-2; D is undetermined. Looked up from germline, CDR1 is MNHNS and CDR2 is SASEGT. The CDR3 sequence is 13 residues long. V was trimmed by 2 bases and J by 8 bases, leaving 12 bases between them. The CDR3 DNA follows: TGTGCCAGCAGTGAACGGTACCCAGGCGGCTACACCTTC. The encoded protein is CASSERYPGGYTF.

The genes are TRBV19 and TRBJ2-1; 9 positions match TRBD2. This CDR3 contains 15 residues. Germline trimming cut 7 bases from V and 0 bases from J; bases unmatched to any gene: 4. Germline loops: CDR1 LNHDA, CDR2 SQIVND (reference sequence). CDR3: CASKSGGSSYNEQFF. The DNA for the CDR3 is TGTGCCAGTAAAAGCGGGGGGAGCTCCTACAATGAGCAGTTCTTC.

Remarks on this clone: Relative to the germline gene, one junction end is altered; a read error may explain this. The rearrangement uses TRBV7-2 and TRBJ1-2; 8 positions agree with TRBD1. Germline values: CDR1 SGHTA, CDR2 FQGNSA. The CDR3 sequence is 15 residues long. The CDR3 is CASSLARQGAQGCTF. In DNA, the CDR3 is TGTGCCAGCAGCTTAGCGCGCCAGGGGGCACAAGGCTGCACCTTC.

The chain has TRBV15 and TRBJ1-1; D call uncertain. CDR3 length equals 15 residues. With 4 bases removed from V and 1 base from J, the gap between germline ends came to 13 bases. Germline V gene lookup returns CDR1 LNHNV and CDR2 YYDKDF (reference sequence). The CDR3 here is CATSTKSTANTEAFF. The CDR3 DNA sequence: TGTGCCACCAGCACCAAAAGCACAGCGAACACTGAAGCTTTCTTT. The full variable domain, completed using reference TRBV15 and TRBJ1-1, is DAMVIQNPRYQVTQFGKPVTLSCSQTLNHNVMYWYQQKSSQAPKLLFHYYDKDFNNEADTPDNFQSRRPNTSFCFLDIRSPGLGDTAMYLCATSTKSTANTEAFFGQGTRLTVV.

This chain connects TRBV2 to TRBJ1-3, with unresolved D. The CDR3 is 13 amino acids. V shed 2 bases and J shed 4 bases, with 6 bases lying between them. CDR1 is SNHLY, CDR2 FYNNEI, per germline. CDR3 amino acids: CASSEFGGNTIYF. CDR3 nucleotide sequence: TGTGCCAGCAGTGAATTCGGGGGAAACACCATATATTTT.

This clone has more than one count but fewer than ten. The gene calls are TRBV6-1 and TRBJ2-7; D perhaps matches TRBD1 (6 bases). In germline, CDR1 is MNHNS, CDR2 SASEGT. V was trimmed by 2 bases and J by 3 bases, leaving 14 bases between them. The CDR3 is 15 residues long. DNA of the CDR3: TGTGCCAGCAGTGAATCGGGGACAACCCGCTACGAGCAGTACTTC. Amino acid sequence: CASSESGTTRYEQYF.

The gene calls are TRBV30 and TRBJ2-5; D unclear. CDR1 and CDR2 (germline): GTSNPN, SVGIG (reference sequence). Trimming left V 0 bases short and J 5 bases short, with 7 bases between. The CDR3 extends over 12 amino acids. The CDR3 sequence: CAWSVRSETQYF. CDR3 sequence (DNA): TGTGCCTGGAGTGTACGGAGCGAGACCCAGTACTTC.

V usage is TRBV5-4 and J usage is TRBJ2-5, with 8 bases lining up with TRBD2. CDR3 length: 16 amino acids. The junction had 6 bases not matched to a gene; V was cut back by 0 bases and J by 2 bases. Germline values: CDR1 SGHNT, CDR2 YYREEE (reference sequence). CDR3 nucleotide sequence: TGTGCCAGCAGCTTGGATTTAGCGGGACCACAAGAGACCCAGTACTTC. This translates into CASSLDLAGPQETQYF.

The chain employs TRBV28 and TRBJ1-1; possibly TRBD1 for D (6 bases). V was cut by 8 bases and J by 1 base, with 17 bases left in between. CDR1 is MDHEN, CDR2 SYDVKM, per germline. This CDR3 has 15 amino acids. The CDR3 loop is CASGIQGWGNTEAFF. DNA of the CDR3: TGTGCCAGCGGAATTCAGGGGTGGGGGAACACTGAAGCTTTCTTT.

In its sample, this clone was seen a few times. V and J are TRBV6-1 and TRBJ2-2, with 11 bases aligning to TRBD2. Germline trimming cut 2 bases from V and 0 bases from J; bases unmatched to any gene: 11. Germline CDR1 and CDR2: MNHNS and SASEGT. The CDR3 covers 20 residues. The CDR3 reads CASSEPFVTSGESNTGELFF. The CDR3 coding sequence is TGTGCCAGCAGTGAACCCTTTGTGACTAGCGGGGAATCGAACACCGGGGAGCTGTTTTTT.

The sample holds one count of this clone. The chain couples TRBV15 to TRBJ1-2; 8 bases are shared with TRBD1. The V gene's germline CDR1 is LNHNV and CDR2 YYDKDF (reference sequence). CDR3 size: 11 residues. Trimming took 7 bases from V and 13 from J; bases not matched to a gene: 8. CDR3 protein: CATTDRGGFTF. The CDR3 DNA reads TGTGCCACCACCGACAGGGGAGGGTTCACCTTC.

This clone occurred once. This chain joins TRBV19 and TRBJ2-1; 12 bases fit TRBD2. V gave up 2 bases and J gave up 9 bases; unmatched junction bases: 2. This CDR3 region has 14 residues. CDR1 is LNHDA, CDR2 SQIVND, per germline (reference sequence). CDR3 bases: TGTGCCAGTAGTATACTAGCGGGAGGGGGTGAGCAGTTCTTC. Its protein is CASSILAGGGEQFF.

The chain carries TRBV28 and TRBJ1-5; no clear D. Germline V gene lookup returns CDR1 MDHEN and CDR2 SYDVKM. V was trimmed by 3 bases and J by 2 bases, leaving 11 bases between them. This CDR3 has 15 residues. The CDR3 loop is CASSFSRQGNQPQHF. As DNA, the CDR3 is TGTGCCAGCAGTTTTTCCCGGCAGGGCAATCAGCCCCAGCATTTT.

The V and J genes are TRBV13 and TRBJ1-3; D may be TRBD1 (5 bases). Trimming took 8 bases from V and 0 from J, leaving 26 bases between them. Germline lookup yields CDR1 PRHDT and CDR2 FYEKMQ (reference sequence). The CDR3 consists of 19 residues. CDR3 residues: CASRHSRGPNYFSGNTIYF. Here the CDR3 DNA reads TGTGCCAGCCGCCACTCTAGGGGCCCGAACTACTTCTCTGGAAACACCATATATTTT.

This chain links TRBV11-2 with TRBJ1-1, with D hard to call. With 2 bases removed from V and 1 base from J, the gap between germline ends came to 8 bases. CDR1 is SGHAT, CDR2 FQNNGV, per germline. The CDR3 contains 14 residues. The CDR3 region is CASSLFQSNTEAFF. Written as DNA, the CDR3 is TGTGCCAGCAGCTTATTTCAGTCGAACACTGAAGCTTTCTTT.

The chain uses TRBV29-1 and TRBJ1-1; no clear D. The germline CDR1 and CDR2 sequences are SQVTM and ANQGSEA. V was pared by 5 bases and J by 2 bases, with 6 bases between. The CDR3 is 11 amino acids. Here the CDR3 DNA reads TGCAGCGTTACAGACAACACTGAAGCTTTCTTT. It codes for CSVTDNTEAFF.

The gene calls are TRBV27 and TRBJ1-5; D unclear. CDR1 and CDR2 (germline): MNHEY, SMNVEV (reference sequence). Trimming left V 3 bases short and J 8 bases short, with 11 bases between. The CDR3 totals 13 residues. The CDR3 bases are TGTGCCAGCAGTTTGGTAAATCGGGAGCCCCAGCATTTT. Protein: CASSLVNREPQHF.

The chain combines TRBV4-3 with TRBJ1-1; TRBD1 matches at 8 bases. This CDR3 has 13 amino acids. CDR1 is LGHNA, CDR2 YSLEER, per germline. Losses at the gene ends were 4 bases for V and 4 bases for J; bases not matched to a gene: 2. CDR3 DNA: TGCGCCAGCAGCCTTACAGGGGGCACTGAAGCTTTCTTT. This codes for CASSLTGGTEAFF.

The chain has TRBV5-1 and TRBJ2-1; 9 bases fit TRBD2. This CDR3 region has 16 residues. Trimming removed 2 bases from V and 2 bases from J; junction bases left unmatched: 5. CDR1 and CDR2 (germline): SGHRS, YFSETQ. CDR3 loop: CASSLIAGETYNEQFF. The CDR3 DNA reads TGCGCCAGCAGCTTAATAGCGGGAGAAACCTACAATGAGCAGTTCTTC.